Listed below are T cell receptor beta chains from one sample, sequenced in a study of cytomegalovirus exposure and HLA in healthy donors. Using immunoSEQ multiplex PCR, the repertoire was profiled, and TCRdb retains in-frame clones only, with some absent. In the table there are about 160,000 clones, 81% of which are singletons. The material sequenced was PBMCs. These TCRs come from a woman between 18 and 30 years old in good health and CMV-seronegative. Each CDR3 is given with its conserved first and last residue. The D gene is left open where the match is weak. Not all rows give a size; the values are once, few, many and, for expanded clones, a class.

clone size: -; V gene: TRBV5-4; D gene: TRBD2; J gene: TRBJ2-7; CDR3 protein: CASSLEAGGYEQYF; CDR3 DNA: TGTGCCAGCAGCTTGGAAGCGGGAGGGTACGAGCAGTACTTC
clone size: few; V gene: TRBV2; D gene: -; J gene: TRBJ2-1; CDR3 protein: CASRLEGEQFF; CDR3 DNA: TGTGCCAGCAGGCTTGAGGGTGAGCAGTTCTTC
clone size: -; V gene: TRBV5-4; D gene: TRBD2; J gene: TRBJ2-1; CDR3 protein: CASSFDFGGGTYNEQFF; CDR3 DNA: TGTGCCAGCAGCTTCGATTTCGGGGGGGGGACCTACAATGAGCAGTTCTTC
clone size: -; V gene: TRBV21-1; D gene: -; J gene: TRBJ1-1; CDR3 protein: CASSNSPNNEAFF; CDR3 DNA: TGTGCCAGCAGCAATAGCCCGAACAATGAAGCTTTCTTT
clone size: -; V gene: TRBV5-1; D gene: TRBD1; J gene: TRBJ1-4; CDR3 protein: CASSPRQGGNEKLFF; CDR3 DNA: TGCGCCAGCAGCCCGCGACAGGGGGGTAATGAAAAACTGTTTTTT
clone size: -; V gene: TRBV19; D gene: -; J gene: TRBJ1-2; CDR3 protein: CASSSPDSVPHGYTF; CDR3 DNA: TGTGCCAGTAGTTCCCCCGACAGCGTACCTCATGGCTACACCTTC
clone size: many; V gene: TRBV5-1; D gene: TRBD1; J gene: TRBJ2-7; CDR3 protein: CASTQGDTYEQYF; CDR3 DNA: TGCGCCAGCACCCAGGGGGACACCTACGAGCAGTACTTC
clone size: -; V gene: TRBV29-1; D gene: -; J gene: TRBJ2-7; CDR3 protein: CSVEGPQGTYEQYF; CDR3 DNA: TGCAGCGTTGAAGGGCCCCAGGGGACCTACGAGCAGTACTTC
clone size: -; V gene: TRBV7-9; D gene: -; J gene: TRBJ1-4; CDR3 protein: CASSRGLNEGEKLFF; CDR3 DNA: TGTGCCAGCAGCAGAGGACTAAATGAGGGTGAAAAACTGTTTTTT
clone size: -; V gene: TRBV5-4; D gene: -; J gene: TRBJ1-2; CDR3 protein: CASSFGSADYGYTF; CDR3 DNA: TGTGCCAGCAGCTTCGGCAGCGCTGACTATGGCTACACCTTC
clone size: -; V gene: TRBV9; D gene: -; J gene: TRBJ1-1; CDR3 protein: CASSAGLVETEAFF; CDR3 DNA: TGTGCCAGCAGCGCGGGGTTGGTAGAGACTGAAGCTTTCTTT
clone size: few; V gene: TRBV28; D gene: -; J gene: TRBJ2-7; CDR3 protein: CASFSRSASYEQYF; CDR3 DNA: TGTGCCAGCTTCAGCCGCAGCGCCTCCTACGAGCAGTACTTC
clone size: -; V gene: TRBV6-5; D gene: TRBD2; J gene: TRBJ2-7; CDR3 protein: CASSYPGTSIDEQYF; CDR3 DNA: TGTGCCAGCAGTTATCCCGGGACTAGTATCGACGAGCAGTACTTC
clone size: -; V gene: TRBV7-3; D gene: -; J gene: TRBJ1-1; CDR3 protein: CASSPPGHLNTEAFF; CDR3 DNA: TGTGCCAGCAGCCCTCCGGGACACTTGAACACTGAAGCTTTCTTT
clone size: once; V gene: TRBV7-9; D gene: -; J gene: TRBJ2-6; CDR3 protein: CASSPRGSGANVLTF; CDR3 DNA: TGTGCCAGCAGCCCGCGGGGCTCGGGGGCCAACGTCCTGACTTTC
clone size: -; V gene: TRBV7-9; D gene: -; J gene: TRBJ2-3; CDR3 protein: CASSLNIGSSTDTQYF; CDR3 DNA: TGTGCCAGCAGCTTAAACATCGGGAGTAGCACAGATACGCAGTATTTT
clone size: -; V gene: TRBV11-1; D gene: TRBD2; J gene: TRBJ2-3; CDR3 protein: CASSLGGWASGRTTDTQYF; CDR3 DNA: TGTGCCAGCAGCTTAGGGGGGTGGGCTAGCGGCCGGACCACAGATACGCAGTATTTT
clone size: few; V gene: TRBV5-1; D gene: -; J gene: TRBJ2-1; CDR3 protein: CASSKEVSSYNEQFF; CDR3 DNA: TGCGCCAGCAGCAAGGAGGTGAGCTCCTACAATGAGCAGTTCTTC
clone size: -; V gene: TRBV5-4; D gene: -; J gene: TRBJ2-7; CDR3 protein: CASSNRGGNEQYF; CDR3 DNA: TGTGCCAGCAGCAACCGCGGGGGCAACGAGCAGTACTTC
clone size: -; V gene: TRBV19; D gene: -; J gene: TRBJ2-1; CDR3 protein: CASSIGWAPADNEQFF; CDR3 DNA: TGTGCCAGTAGTATAGGTTGGGCGCCGGCTGACAATGAGCAGTTCTTC
clone size: -; V gene: TRBV7-2; D gene: TRBD1; J gene: TRBJ1-2; CDR3 protein: CASSLPRQGPNYGYTF; CDR3 DNA: TGTGCCAGCAGCTTACCCAGACAGGGGCCAAACTATGGCTACACCTTC
clone size: -; V gene: TRBV7-6; D gene: TRBD1; J gene: TRBJ1-1; CDR3 protein: CASSLGTGQGTEAFF; CDR3 DNA: TGTGCCAGCAGCCTTGGGACAGGCCAGGGCACTGAAGCTTTCTTT
clone size: -; V gene: TRBV5-1; D gene: TRBD1; J gene: TRBJ2-1; CDR3 protein: CASDLTGQPVF; CDR3 DNA: TGCGCCAGCGACCTGACAGGGCAACCAGTCTTC
clone size: -; V gene: TRBV5-5; D gene: -; J gene: TRBJ2-2; CDR3 protein: CASSPWGGGNTGELFF; CDR3 DNA: TGTGCCAGCAGCCCGTGGGGGGGCGGGAACACCGGGGAGCTGTTTTTT
clone size: -; V gene: TRBV9; D gene: -; J gene: TRBJ2-5; CDR3 protein: CASSVDRANQETQYF; CDR3 DNA: TGTGCCAGCAGCGTAGACAGGGCAAATCAAGAGACCCAGTACTTC
clone size: -; V gene: TRBV2; D gene: -; J gene: TRBJ1-1; CDR3 protein: CASLGEKPEAFF; CDR3 DNA: TGTGCCAGCCTTGGGGAGAAGCCCGAAGCTTTCTTT
clone size: -; V gene: TRBV5-4; D gene: -; J gene: TRBJ2-2; CDR3 protein: CASRTGDGELFF; CDR3 DNA: TGTGCCAGCAGGACCGGGGACGGGGAGCTGTTTTTT
clone size: -; V gene: TRBV7-9; D gene: TRBD2; J gene: TRBJ2-7; CDR3 protein: CASSSGLVWSYEQYF; CDR3 DNA: TGTGCCAGCAGCTCAGGACTAGTTTGGTCCTACGAGCAGTACTTC
clone size: -; V gene: TRBV19; D gene: TRBD1; J gene: TRBJ1-1; CDR3 protein: CASSARQGGDTEAFF; CDR3 DNA: TGTGCCAGTAGTGCGCGACAGGGGGGGGACACTGAAGCTTTCTTT
clone size: -; V gene: TRBV9; D gene: -; J gene: TRBJ2-3; CDR3 protein: CASSVELGGPQVF; CDR3 DNA: TGTGCCAGCAGCGTAGAATTAGGGGGTCCCCAGGTTTTT
clone size: once; V gene: TRBV2; D gene: -; J gene: TRBJ1-2; CDR3 protein: CASSEFRGYYGYTF; CDR3 DNA: TGTGCCAGCAGTGAATTCAGGGGATATTATGGCTACACCTTC
clone size: -; V gene: TRBV7-3; D gene: -; J gene: TRBJ1-1; CDR3 protein: CASSTYAGTEAFF; CDR3 DNA: TGTGCCAGCAGTACTTACGCAGGGACTGAAGCTTTCTTT
clone size: -; V gene: TRBV4-2; D gene: TRBD1; J gene: TRBJ2-7; CDR3 protein: CASSQGTGIPYEQYF; CDR3 DNA: TGTGCCAGCAGCCAAGGGACAGGGATCCCCTACGAGCAGTACTTC
clone size: -; V gene: TRBV6-5; D gene: -; J gene: TRBJ1-5; CDR3 protein: CASSTRLHSNQPQHF; CDR3 DNA: TGTGCCAGCAGCACCAGACTCCATAGCAATCAGCCCCAGCATTTT
clone size: -; V gene: TRBV11-3; D gene: -; J gene: TRBJ2-5; CDR3 protein: CASSLDGGGETQYF; CDR3 DNA: TGTGCCAGCAGCTTGGATGGGGGAGGAGAGACCCAGTACTTC